The sequence of this T cell receptor beta chain was determined in a study of blood T cell repertoires in COVID-19. The ends were cut back, 3 bases at V and 4 bases at J, with 15 bases in the middle. The CDR3 runs 14 residues. CDR1 DFQATT and CDR2 SNEGSKA come from the germline V gene (reference sequence). Generated by immunoSEQ multiplex PCR, the TCRdb table keeps only in-frame clones and is missing some. The sample holds a few hundred thousand clones, about four fifths seen once. The gene calls are TRBV20-1 and TRBJ1-1, with D possibly matching TRBD1 (5 bases). The sequenced sample consisted of peripheral blood. This clonotype was sampled from a woman aged 18-35 years with acute or convalescent COVID-19. CDR3 residues: CSASFVQGGTEAFF. CDR3 bases: TGCAGTGCTAGTTTCGTCCAGGGAGGCACTGAAGCTTTCTTT.